This T cell receptor (beta chain) was recovered during a study of cytomegalovirus exposure and HLA in healthy donors (dated by TCRdb to 2017 to 2019). General notes on the study: A later analysis indicated that the 120 or so validation repertoires were generated on the platform also employed for the 700 or so repertoires of the first cohort. The study aimed to test whether signatures of past pathogen exposure could be identified by cataloging public T cell receptors. In addition to the first cohort of 650 to 800 subjects, a separate validation cohort of about 120 different subjects was used. To predict cytomegalovirus infection status, the study combined high-throughput TCR immunosequencing, statistical association of individual TCRs with disease status, and machine learning. The paper's findings and limits, for the study overall: While some public TCRs were present in many individuals, most TCR sequences turned up only very rarely across donors. Subsequent analysis determined that TCRs grouped into clusters in the first cohort also showed a tendency toward co-occurrence across the roughly 130 validation repertoires, and approximately 94% of cluster scores exceeded 0. The authors suggested that the approach could potentially be extended to other disease states and immunological phenotypes. A few of the identified cytomegalovirus-associated TCR beta chains were confirmed in vitro to be specific for cytomegalovirus antigens. A later analysis had no HLA typing for the validation cohort, so co-occurrence there was scored across all 120 or so repertoires. The study gave a list of 150 to 200 TCR beta chains associated with cytomegalovirus. Cytomegalovirus status was reported to be diagnosed by the classifier with high specificity and sensitivity in both the original and validation cohorts.

This clone was detected only once. No cognate antigen has been identified for it. The record has no base qualities; no much larger clone is one base away. Separate from the roughly 650-subject first cohort, the validation cohort of 95 to 150 subjects was the group to which the donors belonged. Library preparation employed the immunoSEQ multiplex PCR assay. On the study's bioinformatics: A statistical classification framework was developed to diagnose cytomegalovirus status using the catalog of TCR beta chain sequences. In TCRdb, the immuneACCESS table is reduced to in-frame sequences with V and J assigned. These tables do not hold every clone; where another copy was compared, an unresolved V gene accounts for under half, and the others remain unexplained. V and J calls and clone size are copied from that table; D and trimming were computed from the DNA. The sample data list 70,000 or so clones, and over 80% of these were observed just once. The biggest ten clones account for 3% to 3.5% of the sample.

The CDR3 numbers 15 residues from cysteine through phenylalanine. Left in the record is the CDR3 DNA by itself, 45 bases read in frame from the first base. In the germline V gene, CDR1 corresponds to SQVTM and CDR2 to ANQGSEA. At the junction V is shortened by 1 base and J by 4 bases; bases outside the gene matches: 9. The chain employs TRBV29-1 and TRBJ2-5, with 7 bases aligning to TRBD1. The clonotype comes from a man between 18 and 29 years old in good health and CMV-seronegative. Sequenced: PBMCs. The DNA sequence is as follows: TGCAGCGTTGAAGCGGCAGGGGGTCAGAGAGAGACCCAGTACTTC. The translation is CSVEAAGGQRETQYF.